Listed below are T cell receptor beta chains from one sample, sequenced in a study of Graves' ophthalmopathy and Graves' hyperthyroidism. From the multiplex PCR reads, TCRdb called clonotypes with MiXCR, one entry per CDR3 protein. The table has about 660,000 distinct CDR3 sequences, roughly 41% seen once. The source material was peripheral blood. The receptors were sampled from an adult man with Graves' ophthalmopathy. Each CDR3 is given with its conserved first and last residue. Fields, in order: D gene, clone size, V gene, J gene, CDR3 DNA, CDR3 protein. The D gene is left open where the match is weak. Clone size is given for some rows only: seen once, a few or many times, or a class if the clone is expanded.

d_gene: .; abundance: .; v_gene: TRBV6-2/TRBV6-3; j_gene: TRBJ1-2; CDR3nt: TGTGCCAGCAGTTACCCGTCGGATCCTAACTATGGCTACACCTTC; CDR3aa: CASSYPSDPNYGYTF
d_gene: .; abundance: many; v_gene: TRBV7-2; j_gene: TRBJ1-5; CDR3nt: TGTGCCAGCAGCCCGACAAATCAGCCCCAGCATTTT; CDR3aa: CASSPTNQPQHF
d_gene: TRBD2; abundance: .; v_gene: TRBV9; j_gene: TRBJ2-1; CDR3nt: TGTGCCAGCAGCGTAGGTAGCGGGGACTACAATGAGCAGTTCTTC; CDR3aa: CASSVGSGDYNEQFF
d_gene: .; abundance: .; v_gene: TRBV5-5; j_gene: TRBJ2-5; CDR3nt: TGTGCCAGCAGCTTTAACCCCTCAATTAGGGAGACCCAGTACTTC; CDR3aa: CASSFNPSIRETQYF
d_gene: .; abundance: few; v_gene: TRBV10-3; j_gene: TRBJ2-3; CDR3nt: TGTGCCATCAGTGAGAGGTTTATTACAGATACGCAGTATTTT; CDR3aa: CAISERFITDTQYF
d_gene: .; abundance: .; v_gene: TRBV9; j_gene: TRBJ1-1; CDR3nt: TGTGCCAGCAGCCAGCGTTGGGGAGGGGGTCTAAACACTGAAGCTTTCTTT; CDR3aa: CASSQRWGGGLNTEAFF
d_gene: .; abundance: once; v_gene: TRBV12-3/TRBV12-4; j_gene: TRBJ2-7; CDR3nt: TGTGCCAGCAGCGACAATTCTAGGTCCCACGAGCAGTACTTC; CDR3aa: CASSDNSRSHEQYF
d_gene: .; abundance: many; v_gene: TRBV12-3/TRBV12-4; j_gene: TRBJ1-2; CDR3nt: TGTGCCAGCACCCCGCAACAAAGTGGTGGCTACACCTTC; CDR3aa: CASTPQQSGGYTF
d_gene: .; abundance: .; v_gene: TRBV7-2; j_gene: TRBJ2-2; CDR3nt: TGTGTCAGCAGCCAAGATCGGGAGCCCGGGGAGCTGTTTTTT; CDR3aa: CVSSQDREPGELFF
d_gene: .; abundance: many; v_gene: TRBV12-3/TRBV12-4; j_gene: TRBJ1-5; CDR3nt: TGTGCCAGCATGGACTCGGTAGGGGTGTCCCAGCATTTT; CDR3aa: CASMDSVGVSQHF
d_gene: .; abundance: many; v_gene: TRBV15; j_gene: TRBJ2-7; CDR3nt: TGTGCCACCAGCGAGTCAGACGAGCAGTACTTC; CDR3aa: CATSESDEQYF
d_gene: TRBD2; abundance: few; v_gene: TRBV7-4; j_gene: TRBJ2-7; CDR3nt: TGTGCCAGCACCTGGAGCGGGGGAGTCTACGAGCAGTACTTC; CDR3aa: CASTWSGGVYEQYF
d_gene: .; abundance: many; v_gene: TRBV7-9; j_gene: TRBJ1-3; CDR3nt: TGTGCCAGCAGCCAGAGCGGTTTCTCTGGAAACACCATATATTTT; CDR3aa: CASSQSGFSGNTIYF
d_gene: TRBD1; abundance: many; v_gene: TRBV7-9; j_gene: TRBJ1-1; CDR3nt: TGTGCCAGCAGCTTTCCGGGACAGGGTATCGGGGAAGCTTTCTTT; CDR3aa: CASSFPGQGIGEAFF
d_gene: .; abundance: few; v_gene: TRBV9; j_gene: TRBJ1-4; CDR3nt: TGTGCCAGCAGCGAACAGCCTTTTGCAACTAATGAAAAACTGTTTTTT; CDR3aa: CASSEQPFATNEKLFF
d_gene: .; abundance: many; v_gene: TRBV7-2; j_gene: TRBJ1-5; CDR3nt: TGTGCCAGCAGGTCGGGGGGACTCGATGTTGCCCAGCATTTT; CDR3aa: CASRSGGLDVAQHF
d_gene: TRBD2; abundance: .; v_gene: TRBV5-1; j_gene: TRBJ2-5; CDR3nt: TGCGCCAGCAGCCCCGTCGGACTAGTTATAAAGACCCAGTACTTC; CDR3aa: CASSPVGLVIKTQYF
d_gene: .; abundance: many; v_gene: TRBV10-3; j_gene: TRBJ2-5; CDR3nt: TGTGCCATCAGTGACACTGGGACTGGCTTCCCCCCGACCCAGTACTTC; CDR3aa: CAISDTGTGFPPTQYF
d_gene: .; abundance: once; v_gene: TRBV7-3; j_gene: TRBJ2-1; CDR3nt: TGTGCCAGCAGCTTATCGGCGGCGGCTTACCTCAATGAGCAGTTCTTC; CDR3aa: CASSLSAAAYLNEQFF
d_gene: .; abundance: .; v_gene: TRBV29-1; j_gene: TRBJ2-5; CDR3nt: TGCAGCGTTGAAGATCGGGGCAGGTCGGGAAAGACCCAGTACTTC; CDR3aa: CSVEDRGRSGKTQYF
d_gene: TRBD1; abundance: .; v_gene: TRBV7-9; j_gene: TRBJ1-1; CDR3nt: TGTGCCAGCAGGGGTCCCGGGACAGCAACTGAAGCTTTCTTT; CDR3aa: CASRGPGTATEAFF
d_gene: .; abundance: .; v_gene: TRBV3-1; j_gene: TRBJ2-2; CDR3nt: TGTGCCAGCAGCCCGCCTTGGAACACCGGGGAGCTGTTTTTT; CDR3aa: CASSPPWNTGELFF
d_gene: .; abundance: .; v_gene: TRBV12-3/TRBV12-4; j_gene: TRBJ2-7; CDR3nt: TGTGCCAGCAGTTGGGGCAGCCTCTCCTACGAGCAGTACTTC; CDR3aa: CASSWGSLSYEQYF
d_gene: TRBD1; abundance: .; v_gene: TRBV7-8; j_gene: TRBJ2-7; CDR3nt: TGTGCCAGCAGCCCATACCGGGACAGGGGAGACTACGAGCAGTACTTC; CDR3aa: CASSPYRDRGDYEQYF
d_gene: .; abundance: .; v_gene: TRBV10-2; j_gene: TRBJ2-7; CDR3nt: TGCGCCAGCAGTGAGATAGGAACCTCCTACGAGCAGTACTTC; CDR3aa: CASSEIGTSYEQYF
d_gene: .; abundance: many; v_gene: TRBV2; j_gene: TRBJ2-7; CDR3nt: .; CDR3aa: CASSVGQVGPGEQYF
d_gene: .; abundance: few; v_gene: TRBV4-1; j_gene: TRBJ2-2; CDR3nt: TGCGCCAGCAGCCAATCTGAAGGGGGATGGACCGGGGAGCTGTTTTTT; CDR3aa: CASSQSEGGWTGELFF
d_gene: TRBD2; abundance: .; v_gene: TRBV7-2; j_gene: TRBJ2-2; CDR3nt: TGTGCCAGCACCAGCCCGGGACTAGCGGACACCGGGGAGCTGTTTTTT; CDR3aa: CASTSPGLADTGELFF
d_gene: .; abundance: .; v_gene: TRBV15; j_gene: TRBJ2-6; CDR3nt: TGTGCCACCAGCAGAGATCCCGGGGGCAACGTCCTGACTTTC; CDR3aa: CATSRDPGGNVLTF
d_gene: TRBD1; abundance: .; v_gene: TRBV20-1; j_gene: TRBJ1-5; CDR3nt: TGCAGTGCCCCCCGACAGGGAGCAGCATATCAGCCCCAGCATTTT; CDR3aa: CSAPRQGAAYQPQHF
d_gene: .; abundance: few; v_gene: TRBV6-6; j_gene: TRBJ2-2; CDR3nt: TGTGCCAGCAGTTACTCGATCTCGACAGCCGGGGAGCTGTTTTTT; CDR3aa: CASSYSISTAGELFF
d_gene: TRBD1; abundance: few; v_gene: TRBV11-3; j_gene: TRBJ2-5; CDR3nt: TGTGCCAGTAGACAGGGGGCGCGTGAAAAGACCCAGTACTTC; CDR3aa: CASRQGAREKTQYF
d_gene: .; abundance: .; v_gene: TRBV7-9; j_gene: TRBJ1-1; CDR3nt: TGTGCCAGCAGCTTTTGGGACGGGAACACTGAAGCTTTCTTT; CDR3aa: CASSFWDGNTEAFF
d_gene: .; abundance: many; v_gene: TRBV4-1; j_gene: TRBJ1-1; CDR3nt: TGCGCCAGCAGCCAAGTTCAGGGAACGGCAGCTTTCTTT; CDR3aa: CASSQVQGTAAFF
d_gene: .; abundance: many; v_gene: TRBV25-1; j_gene: TRBJ2-7; CDR3nt: TGTGCCAGCAGTGGCCGGGACACTTACGAGCAGTACTTC; CDR3aa: CASSGRDTYEQYF
d_gene: TRBD1; abundance: many; v_gene: TRBV20-1; j_gene: TRBJ1-1; CDR3nt: TGCAGTGCTAGAGATCTCGGACAGGGGACTGAAGCTTTCTTT; CDR3aa: CSARDLGQGTEAFF
d_gene: .; abundance: many; v_gene: TRBV29-1; j_gene: TRBJ1-1; CDR3nt: TGCAGCAACAGCGCGGTAGCTTTCTTT; CDR3aa: CSNSAVAFF
d_gene: TRBD2; abundance: .; v_gene: TRBV2; j_gene: TRBJ2-5; CDR3nt: TGTGCCAGCAGTGAAGCTGCGGGGGGGCTGGAGACCCAGTACTTC; CDR3aa: CASSEAAGGLETQYF
d_gene: .; abundance: few; v_gene: TRBV27; j_gene: TRBJ2-7; CDR3nt: TGTGCCAGCAGTTTGAACAGGAATATACCTACGAGCAAGTACTTC; CDR3aa: CASSLNRNIPTSKYF
d_gene: .; abundance: many; v_gene: TRBV14; j_gene: TRBJ2-7; CDR3nt: TGTGCCAGCAGCCAAGAGGCCGGTTTCTACGAGCAGTACTTC; CDR3aa: CASSQEAGFYEQYF
d_gene: TRBD1; abundance: .; v_gene: TRBV19; j_gene: TRBJ1-2; CDR3nt: TGTGCCAGAAGTTTCGGACAGGGAAACTATGGCTACACCTTC; CDR3aa: CARSFGQGNYGYTF
d_gene: TRBD1; abundance: many; v_gene: TRBV15; j_gene: TRBJ2-7; CDR3nt: TGTGCCACCAGCTACGACAGGGACTACGAGCAGTACTTC; CDR3aa: CATSYDRDYEQYF
d_gene: .; abundance: many; v_gene: TRBV7-2; j_gene: TRBJ2-5; CDR3nt: TGTGCCAGCAGCTTGGAGGACGGCCCTCTTCAAGAGACCCAGTACTTC; CDR3aa: CASSLEDGPLQETQYF
d_gene: .; abundance: many; v_gene: TRBV12-3/TRBV12-4; j_gene: TRBJ1-6; CDR3nt: TGTGCCAGCGGTATAACGAGAGATTCACCCCTCCACTTT; CDR3aa: CASGITRDSPLHF
d_gene: .; abundance: many; v_gene: TRBV19; j_gene: TRBJ1-6; CDR3nt: TGTGCCAGTAGTGCATACGAGGGACCGATCTCATCACCCCTCCACTTT; CDR3aa: CASSAYEGPISSPLHF
d_gene: TRBD1; abundance: many; v_gene: TRBV13; j_gene: TRBJ1-4; CDR3nt: TGTGCCAGCAGCGGAAGGGGACAGGGCTATGAAAAACTGTTTTTT; CDR3aa: CASSGRGQGYEKLFF
d_gene: .; abundance: .; v_gene: TRBV15; j_gene: TRBJ2-3; CDR3nt: TGTGCCACCATGATAATGGGTGGTCGTGTGGATACGCAGTATTTT; CDR3aa: CATMIMGGRVDTQYF
d_gene: TRBD1; abundance: few; v_gene: TRBV12-3/TRBV12-4; j_gene: TRBJ1-2; CDR3nt: TGTGCCAGCAGAGCTGGGACAGGCAACTATGGCTACACCTTC; CDR3aa: CASRAGTGNYGYTF
d_gene: TRBD2; abundance: many; v_gene: TRBV6-1; j_gene: TRBJ2-5; CDR3nt: TGTGCCAGCAGTGAACTAGCGGGGGGGCAAGAGACCCAGTACTTC; CDR3aa: CASSELAGGQETQYF
d_gene: .; abundance: many; v_gene: TRBV19; j_gene: TRBJ1-2; CDR3nt: TGTGCCAGTAGTGCCATCTTCCGGGACCCATTATCTGGCTACACCTTC; CDR3aa: CASSAIFRDPLSGYTF
d_gene: TRBD2; abundance: .; v_gene: TRBV2; j_gene: TRBJ2-7; CDR3nt: TGTGCTAGGACTAGCGCCGACTACGAGCAGTACTTC; CDR3aa: CARTSADYEQYF
d_gene: .; abundance: .; v_gene: TRBV7-8; j_gene: TRBJ2-7; CDR3nt: TGTGCCAGCAGTTACTCCCGGGACAAGGGTTCCTACGAGCAGTACTTC; CDR3aa: CASSYSRDKGSYEQYF
d_gene: .; abundance: .; v_gene: TRBV30; j_gene: TRBJ1-5; CDR3nt: TGTGCCTGGAGTGTAGGAGAAGATCTGCCCCAGCATTTT; CDR3aa: CAWSVGEDLPQHF
d_gene: .; abundance: many; v_gene: TRBV25-1; j_gene: TRBJ1-2; CDR3nt: TGTGCCAGCAGTGAATCTGGGGTCGGCTACACCTTC; CDR3aa: CASSESGVGYTF
d_gene: TRBD1; abundance: few; v_gene: TRBV10-3; j_gene: TRBJ2-2; CDR3nt: TGTGCCATAAGACAGGGAGAGGGCGGGGAGCTGTTTTTT; CDR3aa: CAIRQGEGGELFF